Listed below are T cell receptor beta chains from one sample, sequenced in a study of blood T cell repertoires in COVID-19. Sequenced by immunoSEQ multiplex PCR; TCRdb stores in-frame clones only, minus some. Among some 350,000 clones listed, approximately 89% were seen once. Input material: peripheral blood. Every receptor here comes from a woman aged 18-29 years who had recovered from COVID-19. CDR3s include the opening cysteine and the closing phenylalanine or tryptophan. Fields, in order: V gene, J gene, clone size, D gene, CDR3 DNA, CDR3 protein. A D gene is named only where the DNA matches it firmly. The size field is filled for only some rows; it gives once, few, many or a size class.

>TRBV14|TRBJ2-1|-|-
TGTGCCAGCAGCCCCCCCTACGGGAGCCTTTACAATGAGCAGTTCTTC
CASSPPYGSLYNEQFF
>TRBV19|TRBJ1-5|-|-
TGTGCCAGTAGTACCCTCCCTGGGAGCAATAGCAATCAGCCCCAGCATTTT
CASSTLPGSNSNQPQHF
>TRBV10-3|TRBJ1-4|-|TRBD1
TGTGCCATCAGTGAGTCTCGACAGGGGAATGAAAAACTGTTTTTT
CAISESRQGNEKLFF
>TRBV5-5|TRBJ1-3|-|-
TGTGCCAGCAGCTTGGGACACAACTCTGGAAACACCATATATTTT
CASSLGHNSGNTIYF
>TRBV3-1/TRBV3-2|TRBJ1-4|-|-
TGTGCCAGCAGCCAAGGAGCGGCTAATGAAAAACTGTTTTTT
CASSQGAANEKLFF
>TRBV15|TRBJ2-1|-|TRBD2
TGTGCCACCAGCAGAGATCCGGGGCTAGCGGGGTACAATGAGCAGTTCTTC
CATSRDPGLAGYNEQFF
>TRBV5-1|TRBJ2-5|-|TRBD1
TGCGCCAGCAGCCACAGGGGTGGAGAGACCCAGTACTTC
CASSHRGGETQYF
>TRBV4-3|TRBJ1-2|-|-
TGCGCCAGCAGCCGCTCCGCAAAACAGGGTTCTGGCTACACCTTC
CASSRSAKQGSGYTF
>TRBV7-8|TRBJ1-6|-|TRBD1
TGTGCCAGCAGCCCTAGCCCCCCGGTGACAGGGGCTGGGTCACCCCTCCACTTT
CASSPSPPVTGAGSPLHF
>TRBV7-9|TRBJ1-1|-|-
TGTGCCAGCATCACACGGGCAGCTACCGAGGGGGACACTGAAGCTTTCTTT
CASITRAATEGDTEAFF
>TRBV19|TRBJ1-6|-|-
TGTGCCAGTAGCCCAGCCAGGGGTTCCTATAATTCACCCCTCCACTTT
CASSPARGSYNSPLHF
>TRBV6-5|TRBJ2-1|-|-
TGTGCCAGCAGCGGGGGAGGCGATGAGCAGTTCTTC
CASSGGGDEQFF
>TRBV27|TRBJ2-5|-|-
TGTGCCAGCAGTCTCTCGTACCAAGAGACCCAGTACTTC
CASSLSYQETQYF
>TRBV6-5|TRBJ1-3|-|-
TGTGCCAGCAGCCGAACAGGCGAGACTGGAAACACCATATATTTT
CASSRTGETGNTIYF
>TRBV9|TRBJ2-2|-|TRBD2
TGTGCCAGCAGCGTAGTTCCTAGCGGGAAAACCGGGGAGCTGTTTTTT
CASSVVPSGKTGELFF
>TRBV6-1|TRBJ2-1|-|-
TGTGCCAGCAGTGAAGCCCCTACAGATTACAATGAGCAGTTCTTC
CASSEAPTDYNEQFF
>TRBV7-9|TRBJ2-1|-|TRBD2
TGTGCCAGCAGCTTAGCCCCAACTAGCGGGAGAGGAAATGAGCAGTTCTTC
CASSLAPTSGRGNEQFF
>TRBV2|TRBJ2-1|-|TRBD2
TGTGCCAGCAGTTTAACTAGCGATAGCTCCTACAATGAGCAGTTCTTC
CASSLTSDSSYNEQFF
>TRBV27|TRBJ1-4|-|TRBD1
TGTGCCAGCAGTTTATCTTCGGGGACAGGGATCCAGGCAACTAATGAAAAACTGTTTTTT
CASSLSSGTGIQATNEKLFF
>TRBV5-5|TRBJ2-2|-|-
TGTGCCAGCAGCCCGCATGGGGGGATAACACACATCACCGGGGAGCTGTTTTTT
CASSPHGGITHITGELFF
>TRBV7-6|TRBJ2-5|-|-
TGTGCCAGCAGCTCCCGACAGGGTTTTGGGGGGGAGACCCAGTACTTC
CASSSRQGFGGETQYF
>TRBV11-3|TRBJ2-3|-|-
TGTGCCAGCAGCTTAGAAGTCAAGGTGACTAGCACAGATACGCAGTATTTT
CASSLEVKVTSTDTQYF
>TRBV5-1|TRBJ1-2|-|TRBD1
TGCGCCAGCAGCCCGACAGGGCGGGACGGCTATGGCTACACCTTC
CASSPTGRDGYGYTF
>TRBV5-1|TRBJ2-6|-|-
TGCGCCAGCAGCGTGTCGTGGAGGAGGGCCAACGTCCTGACTTTC
CASSVSWRRANVLTF
>TRBV24-1|TRBJ1-5|-|-
TGTGCCACCAGTGAGGGGGGTTATCAGCCCCAGCATTTT
CATSEGGYQPQHF
>TRBV11-2|TRBJ1-4|-|-
TGTGCCAGCAGCTCCCTCGGGAGCACAACTAATGAAAAACTGTTTTTT
CASSSLGSTTNEKLFF
>TRBV6-5|TRBJ2-1|-|TRBD2
TGTGCCAGCAGTTCCGGGGCAGCGGGGTACAATGAGCAGTTCTTC
CASSSGAAGYNEQFF
>TRBV5-1|TRBJ1-1|-|-
TGCGCCAGCAGCTTGGGGAGGAACACTGAAGCTTTCTTT
CASSLGRNTEAFF
>TRBV6-1|TRBJ2-3|-|-
TGTGCCAGCAGTGAACGGGGTAGCACAGATACGCAGTATTTT
CASSERGSTDTQYF
>TRBV5-6|TRBJ2-3|-|-
TGTGCCAGCAGCCCCCCCCCGGGAGTACTAGAAACAGATACGCAGTATTTT
CASSPPPGVLETDTQYF
>TRBV19|TRBJ2-1|few|-
TGTGCCAGTAGTATAAAGGGCAGGGGAAGATCCTACAATGAGCAGTTCTTC
CASSIKGRGRSYNEQFF
>TRBV11-3|TRBJ2-3|-|TRBD2
TGTGCCAGCAGCTTATCTTTTTTTGCGGGAGAAACAGATACGCAGTATTTT
CASSLSFFAGETDTQYF
>TRBV5-6|TRBJ1-1|-|-
TGTGCCAGCAGCTTGCCGACAGGAATGAACACTGAAGCTTTCTTT
CASSLPTGMNTEAFF
>TRBV29-1|TRBJ2-1|-|TRBD2
TGCAGCGTTGGGGGTCTAGCGGGAGGGCGTTTAAAGAATGAGCAGTTCTTC
CSVGGLAGGRLKNEQFF
>TRBV5-6|TRBJ2-1|-|-
TGTGCCAGCAGCTCGGACATATCCTCCTACAATGAGCAGTTCTTC
CASSSDISSYNEQFF
>TRBV6-5|TRBJ1-2|-|TRBD1
TGTGCCAGCAGTCGACAGGGAAATGGCTACACCTTC
CASSRQGNGYTF
>TRBV25-1|TRBJ2-3|-|-
TGTGCCAGCAGTGAATCCCGGGCGGGAGATACGCAGTATTTT
CASSESRAGDTQYF